This TCR beta chain was identified during a study of cytomegalovirus exposure and HLA in healthy donors. Study-level points and caveats: It emerged from a later analysis that several of the most significant clusters appeared to be linked to common viral pathogens.

CDR3 length: 14 amino acids. Trimming cost V 4 bases and J 4 bases, with 11 bases left between them. The germline gives CDR1 MNHEY, CDR2 SVGAGI. In the case of this clone: The antigen is not known.

Researchers ran the PCR with 60 Vbeta and 13 Jbeta primers. Profiled with immunoSEQ multiplex PCR; TCRdb holds only in-frame clones, not every one. The sample contains under 200,000 clones, about four fifths of which appear only once. The chain carries TRBV6-5 and TRBJ1-5; a possible D gene is TRBD1 (5 bases). Sequenced sample: PBMCs. This sequence was found in a man aged 35 to 55 in good health and CMV-seropositive. The chain's CDR3 is CASSSPGGNQPQHF. The CDR3 bases are TGTGCCAGCAGTTCCCCCGGGGGAAATCAGCCCCAGCATTTT.